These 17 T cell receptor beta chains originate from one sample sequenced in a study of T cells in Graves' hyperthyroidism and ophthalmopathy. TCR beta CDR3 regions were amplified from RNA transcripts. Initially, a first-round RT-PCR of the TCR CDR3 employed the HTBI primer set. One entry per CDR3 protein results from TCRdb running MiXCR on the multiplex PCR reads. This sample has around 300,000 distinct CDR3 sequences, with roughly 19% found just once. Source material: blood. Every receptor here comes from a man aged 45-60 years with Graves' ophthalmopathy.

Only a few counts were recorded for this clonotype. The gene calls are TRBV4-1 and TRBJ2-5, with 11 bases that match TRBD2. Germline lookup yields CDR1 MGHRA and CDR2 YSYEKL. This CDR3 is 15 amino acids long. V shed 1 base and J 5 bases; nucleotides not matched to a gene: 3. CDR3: CASSQVPSGGETQYF. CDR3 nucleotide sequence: TGCGCCAGCAGCCAAGTCCCTAGCGGGGGGGAGACCCAGTACTTC.

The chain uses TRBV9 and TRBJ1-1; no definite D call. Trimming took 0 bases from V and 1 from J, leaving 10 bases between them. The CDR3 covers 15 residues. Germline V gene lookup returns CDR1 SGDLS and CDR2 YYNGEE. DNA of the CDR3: TGTGCCAGCAGCGTAGGATTTGGCGGGAACACTGAAGCTTTCTTT. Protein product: CASSVGFGGNTEAFF.

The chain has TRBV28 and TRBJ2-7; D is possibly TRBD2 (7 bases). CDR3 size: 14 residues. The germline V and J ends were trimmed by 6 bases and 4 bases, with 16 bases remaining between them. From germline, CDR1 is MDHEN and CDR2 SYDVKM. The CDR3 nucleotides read TGTGCCAGCAGCCCCGGGGGGCCCCCGTACGAGCAGTACTTC. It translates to CASSPGGPPYEQYF.

The CDR3 DNA sequence: TGTGCCAGCAGCGCTTACTGGAGAACCGGGGAGCTGTTTTTT. Its translation: CASSAYWRTGELFF. The chain employs TRBV9 and TRBJ2-2; no clear D. Trimming cost V 3 bases and J 5 bases, with 11 bases left between them. The CDR3 has 14 residues. In germline, CDR1 is SGDLS, CDR2 YYNGEE.

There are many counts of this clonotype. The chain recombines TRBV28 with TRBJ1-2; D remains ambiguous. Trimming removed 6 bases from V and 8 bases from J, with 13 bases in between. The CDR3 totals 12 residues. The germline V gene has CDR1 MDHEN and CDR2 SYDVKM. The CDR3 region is CASSVTMEGYTF. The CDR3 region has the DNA TGTGCCAGCAGCGTCACTATGGAAGGCTACACCTTC.

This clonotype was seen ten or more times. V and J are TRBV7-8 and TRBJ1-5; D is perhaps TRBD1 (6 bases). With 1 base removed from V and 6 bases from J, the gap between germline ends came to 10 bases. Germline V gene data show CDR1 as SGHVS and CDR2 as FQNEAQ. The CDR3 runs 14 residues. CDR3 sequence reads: CASSLDQGFQPQHF. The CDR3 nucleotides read TGTGCCAGCAGCTTAGATCAGGGGTTTCAGCCCCAGCATTTT.

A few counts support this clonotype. CDR3 region: CASSSGLADFYNEQFF. For the CDR3, the DNA is TGTGCCAGCAGCTCAGGACTAGCGGACTTCTACAATGAGCAGTTCTTC. The rearrangement links TRBV7-9 to TRBJ2-1; 10 bases are shared with TRBD2. The CDR3 spans 16 residues. V shed 4 bases, J shed 3 bases, and the junction held 6 bases outside the gene matches. Germline CDR1 SEHNR, CDR2 FQNEAQ (reference sequence).

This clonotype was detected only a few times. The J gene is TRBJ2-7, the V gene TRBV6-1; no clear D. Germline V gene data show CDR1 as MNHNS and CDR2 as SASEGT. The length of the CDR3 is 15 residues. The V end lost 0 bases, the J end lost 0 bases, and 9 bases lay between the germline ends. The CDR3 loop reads CASSEARQSSYEQYF. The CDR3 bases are TGTGCCAGCAGTGAAGCGCGGCAGAGCTCCTACGAGCAGTACTTC.

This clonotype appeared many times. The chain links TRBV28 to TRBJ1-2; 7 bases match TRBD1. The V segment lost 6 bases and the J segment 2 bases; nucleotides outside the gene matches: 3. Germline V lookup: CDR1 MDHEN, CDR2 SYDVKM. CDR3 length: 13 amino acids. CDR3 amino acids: CASSTGVNYGYTF. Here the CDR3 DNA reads TGTGCCAGCAGCACAGGGGTCAACTATGGCTACACCTTC.

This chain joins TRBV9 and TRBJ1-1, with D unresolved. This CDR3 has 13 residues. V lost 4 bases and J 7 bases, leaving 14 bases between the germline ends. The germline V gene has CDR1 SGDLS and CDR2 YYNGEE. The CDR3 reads CASSLEAAGEAFF. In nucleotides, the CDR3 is TGTGCCAGCAGCCTTGAGGCGGCCGGTGAAGCTTTCTTT.

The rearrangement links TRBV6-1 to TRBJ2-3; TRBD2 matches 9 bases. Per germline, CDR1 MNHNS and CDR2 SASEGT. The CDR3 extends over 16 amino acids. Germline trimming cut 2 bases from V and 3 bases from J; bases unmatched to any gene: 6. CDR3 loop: CASSEIGLAKTDTQYF. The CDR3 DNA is TGTGCCAGCAGTGAAATCGGACTAGCGAAGACAGATACGCAGTATTTT.

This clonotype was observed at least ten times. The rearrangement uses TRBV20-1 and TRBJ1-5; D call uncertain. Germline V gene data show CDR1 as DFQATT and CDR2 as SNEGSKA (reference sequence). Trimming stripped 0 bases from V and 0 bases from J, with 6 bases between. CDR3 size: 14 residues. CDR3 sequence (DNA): TGCAGTGCTAGAGAGAGTCATAGCAATCAGCCCCAGCATTTT. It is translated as CSARESHSNQPQHF.

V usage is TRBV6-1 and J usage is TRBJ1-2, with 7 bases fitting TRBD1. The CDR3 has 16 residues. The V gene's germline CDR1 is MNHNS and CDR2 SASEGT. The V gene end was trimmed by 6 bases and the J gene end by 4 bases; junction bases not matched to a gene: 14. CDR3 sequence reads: CASRLRWEGASYGYTF. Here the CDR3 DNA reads TGTGCCAGCAGGCTTCGTTGGGAGGGGGCGAGCTATGGCTACACCTTC.

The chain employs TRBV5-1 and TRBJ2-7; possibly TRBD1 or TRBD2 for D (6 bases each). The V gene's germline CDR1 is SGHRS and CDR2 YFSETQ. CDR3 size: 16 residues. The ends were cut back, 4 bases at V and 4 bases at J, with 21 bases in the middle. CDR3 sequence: CASSLGGGQQTYEQYF. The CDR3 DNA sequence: TGCGCCAGCAGCCTCGGGGGAGGACAGCAGACTTACGAGCAGTACTTC. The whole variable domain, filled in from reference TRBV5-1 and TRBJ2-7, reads KAGVTQTPRYLIKTRGQQVTLSCSPISGHRSVSWYQQTPGQGLQFLFEYFSETQRNKGNFPGRFSGRQFSNSRSEMNVSTLELGDSALYLCASSLGGGQQTYEQYFGPGTRLTVT.

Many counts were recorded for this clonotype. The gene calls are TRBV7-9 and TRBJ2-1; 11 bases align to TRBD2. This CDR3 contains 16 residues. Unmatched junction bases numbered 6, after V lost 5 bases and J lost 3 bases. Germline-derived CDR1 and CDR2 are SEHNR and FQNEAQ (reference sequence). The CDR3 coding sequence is TGTGCCAGCAGCCCCGGGACTAGCGGAAGCTACAATGAGCAGTTCTTC. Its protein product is CASSPGTSGSYNEQFF.

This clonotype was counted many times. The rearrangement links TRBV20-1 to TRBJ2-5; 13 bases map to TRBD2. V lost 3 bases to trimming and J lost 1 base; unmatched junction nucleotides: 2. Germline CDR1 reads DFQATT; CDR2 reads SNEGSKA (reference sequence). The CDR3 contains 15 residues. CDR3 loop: CSASGLAGAQETQYF. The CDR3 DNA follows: TGCAGTGCTAGCGGACTAGCGGGAGCCCAAGAGACCCAGTACTTC.

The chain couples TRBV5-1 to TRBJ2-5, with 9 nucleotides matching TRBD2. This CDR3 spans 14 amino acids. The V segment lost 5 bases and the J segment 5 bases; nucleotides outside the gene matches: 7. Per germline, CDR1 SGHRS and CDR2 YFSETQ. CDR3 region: CASRAGLAVETQYF. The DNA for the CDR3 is TGCGCCAGCAGGGCGGGACTAGCAGTGGAGACCCAGTACTTC.